The 31 T cell receptor beta chains given below trace back to one sample, sequenced in a study of T cells after somatic rescue of genetic block. Profiled with immunoSEQ multiplex PCR; TCRdb holds only in-frame clones, not every one. The sample contains tens of thousands of clones, over 80% of which appear only once. The sample taken for sequencing was peripheral blood mononuclear cells (PBMCs). The receptors were sampled from a woman younger than 35.

V usage is TRBV14 and J usage is TRBJ2-6; D might be TRBD2 (5 bases). V lost 1 base, J lost 3 bases, and 7 bases lay in between. The CDR3 spans 15 residues. Germline V gives CDR1 SGHDN, CDR2 FVKESK. CDR3 DNA sequence: TGTGCCAGCAGCCAAGCGAGGGTTGGGGCCAACGTCCTGACTTTC. This codes for CASSQARVGANVLTF.

The genes are TRBV6-1 and TRBJ2-3; the match to TRBD2 covers 11 bases. Germline V CDR1 and CDR2: MNHNS, SASEGT. V trimming: 6 bases; J trimming: 4 bases; junction bases outside the gene matches: 6. The CDR3 contains 15 residues. The CDR3, as DNA: TGTGCCAGCAGCCTTACTAGCGGGAGCCCAGATACGCAGTATTTT. The encoded protein is CASSLTSGSPDTQYF.

V is TRBV28 and J is TRBJ2-5, with 11 bases that match TRBD1. Germline assignment: CDR1 MDHEN and CDR2 SYDVKM. V dropped 2 bases and J dropped 5; count of bases not matched to a gene: 7. The CDR3 has 16 amino acids. In nucleotides, the CDR3 is TGTGCCAGCAGTTTAGGTCGAGGACAGGGGGCCGAGACCCAGTACTTC. Protein product: CASSLGRGQGAETQYF.

The gene calls are TRBV6-5 and TRBJ2-1, with 8 bases matching TRBD2. The CDR3 extends over 14 amino acids. Germline CDR1 and CDR2: MNHEY and SVGAGI. The junction had 11 bases not matched to a gene; V was cut back by 7 bases and J by 9 bases. CDR3 protein: CASKRAGDGTEQFF. The CDR3 nucleotides read TGTGCCAGCAAGAGAGCGGGAGATGGTACTGAGCAGTTCTTC.

This chain connects TRBV5-4 to TRBJ1-2; no clear D. CDR1 and CDR2 from the germline V gene are SGHNT and YYREEE (reference sequence). The CDR3 is made up of 15 amino acids. Trimming took off 3 bases at V and 2 bases at J, with 14 bases between the two ends. The DNA of the CDR3 is TGTGCCAGCAGCTCCCGGACCGGCCGAAACTATGGCTACACCTTC. It encodes CASSSRTGRNYGYTF.

The chain has TRBV5-1 and TRBJ2-3; 9 bases map to TRBD2. Trimming removed 0 bases from V and 0 bases from J; junction bases left unmatched: 5. The germline CDR1 and CDR2 sequences are SGHRS and YFSETQ. The CDR3 extends over 17 amino acids. CDR3 protein: CASSLEASGASTDTQYF. The CDR3 region has the DNA TGCGCCAGCAGCTTGGAGGCTAGCGGGGCTAGCACAGATACGCAGTATTTT.

V and J are TRBV5-1 and TRBJ1-2, with 7 positions matching TRBD1. Germline V lookup: CDR1 SGHRS, CDR2 YFSETQ. J gave up 4 bases and V 8 bases, and 5 bases lay outside the gene matches. This CDR3 comprises 12 residues. In nucleotides, the CDR3 is TGCGCCAGTACCGACAGGGCCTATGGCTACACCTTC. It specifies CASTDRAYGYTF. The full variable domain, completed using reference TRBV5-1 and TRBJ1-2, is KAGVTQTPRYLIKTRGQQVTLSCSPISGHRSVSWYQQTPGQGLQFLFEYFSETQRNKGNFPGRFSGRQFSNSRSEMNVSTLELGDSALYLCASTDRAYGYTFGSGTRLTVV.

Written as DNA, the CDR3 is TGTGCCAGCAGCCCCCGGGACAATGGTAATGAAAAACTGTTTTTT. Translating it yields CASSPRDNGNEKLFF. This rearrangement joins TRBV4-2 to TRBJ1-4; weak D call: TRBD1 (6 bases). This CDR3 has 15 amino acids. The V and J ends lost 4 bases and 4 bases respectively, with 13 bases between them. Germline V gene sequence: CDR1 LGHNA, CDR2 YNFKEQ.

V usage is TRBV7-9 and J usage is TRBJ1-2, with 7 nucleotides matching TRBD1. The CDR3 is made up of 14 amino acids. V was clipped by 2 bases and J by 5 bases; unmatched bases: 5. The germline V gene has CDR1 SEHNR and CDR2 FQNEAQ (reference sequence). CDR3 loop: CASSLQGTVYGYTF. CDR3 nucleotides: TGTGCCAGCAGCTTACAAGGGACAGTGTATGGCTACACCTTC.

The V and J genes are TRBV28 and TRBJ1-2; TRBD1 is a possible D gene (6 bases). Trimming removed 4 bases at V and 8 bases at J, with 11 bases between. Per germline, CDR1 MDHEN and CDR2 SYDVKM. The CDR3 has 12 residues. CDR3 region: CASSSGARGYTF. CDR3 bases: TGTGCCAGCAGTTCGGGGGCGCGGGGCTACACCTTC.

The V and J genes are TRBV10-3 and TRBJ2-7; perhaps D is TRBD1 or TRBD2 (5 bases each). The CDR3 extends over 14 amino acids. CDR1 and CDR2 from the germline V gene are ENHRY and SYGVKD. The V and J ends lost 3 bases and 2 bases respectively, with 11 bases between them. CDR3 bases: TGTGCCATCAGTGAAGAGGGGCAGACCTACGAGCAGTACTTC. It codes for CAISEEGQTYEQYF.

The rearrangement uses TRBV21-1 and TRBJ1-5; TRBD1, as called in the table, went unchecked against the DNA. TRBV21-1 corresponds to a pseudogene. The CDR3 totals 20 residues. The CDR3 here is CASSKPTIYRDSYSNQPQHF. The CDR3 bases are TGTGCCAGCAGCAAACCCACTATCTACCGGGACAGCTATAGCAATCAGCCCCAGCATTTT.

The rearrangement uses TRBV7-9 and TRBJ2-3; no reliable D call. Trimming shortened V by 6 bases and J by 1 base, and 8 bases separated the two germline ends. CDR3 length equals 13 residues. CDR1 is SEHNR and CDR2 is FQNEAQ in the germline V gene (reference sequence). The CDR3 DNA reads as TGTGCCAGCAGTTTTGGGGGCACAGATACGCAGTATTTT. Encoded protein: CASSFGGTDTQYF.

The V call is TRBV9, the J call TRBJ2-2, with TRBD2 identical over 10 bases. The germline V gene encodes CDR1 SGDLS and CDR2 YYNGEE. J lost 5 bases, V lost 0 bases, and 4 bases had no gene match. This CDR3 spans 16 amino acids. CDR3: CASSVDQREGTGELFF. The DNA for the CDR3 is TGTGCCAGCAGCGTAGATCAGCGGGAGGGTACCGGGGAGCTGTTTTTT.

This sequence joins TRBV6-1 and TRBJ1-6; D not certain. V lost 0 bases to trimming and J lost 8 bases, with 11 bases between them. The CDR3 extends over 15 amino acids. Germline V gene lookup returns CDR1 MNHNS and CDR2 SASEGT. In DNA form, the CDR3 reads TGTGCCAGCAGTGAAGCATATGGAGTACATTCACCCCTCCACTTT. Translating gives CASSEAYGVHSPLHF.

This clone has only one observation. The chain is built from TRBV28 and TRBJ2-3; 15 nucleotides match TRBD2. The CDR3 is 18 residues long. J gave up 4 bases and V 5 bases, and 10 bases lay outside the gene matches. From germline, CDR1 is MDHEN and CDR2 SYDVKM. The CDR3 protein is CASSPPGLAGGGADTQYF. CDR3 in DNA: TGTGCCAGCAGTCCCCCGGGACTAGCGGGAGGCGGGGCAGATACGCAGTATTTT.

The chain combines TRBV19 with TRBJ2-7; D possibly corresponds to TRBD2 (7 bases). The germline V and J ends were trimmed by 1 base and 5 bases, with 12 bases remaining between them. Germline V gene sequence: CDR1 LNHDA, CDR2 SQIVND (reference sequence). The CDR3 spans 14 residues. This CDR3 is CASSIGSRGHEQYF. The CDR3 DNA follows: TGTGCCAGTAGTATAGGTTCGCGGGGGCACGAGCAGTACTTC.

This chain links TRBV5-4 with TRBJ1-4; a possible D gene is TRBD1 (6 bases). Germline V gene lookup returns CDR1 SGHNT and CDR2 YYREEE (reference sequence). V was pared by 4 bases and J by 4 bases, with 11 bases between. The CDR3 runs to 14 residues. CDR3 DNA: TGTGCCAGCAGCCCCGGACAGTTTAATGAAAAACTGTTTTTT. Translated, it gives CASSPGQFNEKLFF.

The chain couples TRBV7-9 to TRBJ2-1, with D perhaps TRBD2 (6 bases). Germline-derived CDR1 and CDR2 are SEHNR and FQNEAQ (reference sequence). Trimming shortened V by 4 bases and J by 9 bases, and 7 bases separated the two germline ends. This CDR3 has 11 amino acids. CDR3 nucleotides: TGTGCCAGCAGCTACGGGAGTGAGCAGTTCTTC. Amino acid sequence: CASSYGSEQFF.

J is TRBJ2-1 and V is TRBV5-5; TRBD2 matches 8 bases. This CDR3 has 15 amino acids. Trimming cost V 4 bases and J 8 bases; bases outside gene matches: 11. CDR1 is SGHKS and CDR2 is YYEKEE in the germline V gene (reference sequence). CDR3 in amino acids: CASSPGGQISYEQFF. DNA of the CDR3: TGTGCCAGCAGCCCGGGGGGGCAGATCTCTTATGAGCAGTTCTTC.

The CDR3 region has the DNA TGTGCCAGCAGCGTAGGTTCCGACAGGAAAACAGATACGCAGTATTTT. Translating it yields CASSVGSDRKTDTQYF. The chain couples TRBV9 to TRBJ2-3; possible D gene TRBD1, 6 bases. The length of the CDR3 is 16 residues. V was clipped by 0 bases and J by 3 bases, with 14 bases between them. Germline V gene data show CDR1 as SGDLS and CDR2 as YYNGEE.

This clone was observed a few times. The chain links TRBV6-5 to TRBJ2-7; D might be TRBD2 (6 bases). This CDR3 comprises 15 residues. Trimming pared 6 bases from V and 2 bases from J, leaving 17 bases between. Looked up from germline, CDR1 is MNHEY and CDR2 is SVGAGI. The CDR3, as DNA: TGTGCCAGCAGGGGCGGGACTCACCTACCCTACGAGCAGTACTTC. Translating gives CASRGGTHLPYEQYF.

This clone was recorded a few times. The chain is built from TRBV5-1 and TRBJ2-3; TRBD2 aligns across 8 bases. With 2 bases clipped from V and 3 bases from J, the junction kept 8 bases outside the gene matches. This CDR3 comprises 16 residues. The germline CDR1 and CDR2 sequences are SGHRS and YFSETQ. CDR3 protein: CASSLQLAVTTDTQYF. The CDR3 coding sequence is TGCGCCAGCAGCTTACAACTAGCGGTGACGACAGATACGCAGTATTTT.

The V gene is TRBV28, the J gene TRBJ2-1; tentative D call: TRBD1 (5 bases). Germline CDR1 reads MDHEN; CDR2 reads SYDVKM. V lost 6 bases, J lost 13 bases, and 28 bases lay in between. This CDR3 is built from 16 residues. The CDR3 here is CASSFPGPPPDVYQFF. The DNA of the CDR3 is TGTGCCAGCAGCTTCCCAGGGCCTCCCCCTGATGTATACCAGTTCTTC.

This chain connects TRBV6-5 to TRBJ2-2; TRBD1 matches at 7 bases. After removal of 5 bases from V and 7 bases from J, the junction contained 10 bases not matched to a gene. CDR3 length: 15 amino acids. Germline CDR1 MNHEY, CDR2 SVGAGI. CDR3 in DNA: TGTGCCAGCAGTCCCCGGACAGGTCTGGTCGGGGAGCTGTTTTTT. Its protein is CASSPRTGLVGELFF.

The CDR3, as DNA: TGCGCCAGTAGGGATACCGGGGCCAACGTCCTGACTTTC. Its translation: CASRDTGANVLTF. The chain has TRBV5-1 and TRBJ2-6; D call uncertain. Between the trimmed V and J ends, which lost 8 bases and 4 bases, there was a span of 10 bases. The CDR3 extends over 13 amino acids. Germline values: CDR1 SGHRS, CDR2 YFSETQ.

The rearrangement joins TRBV9 to TRBJ2-7; 9 bases map to TRBD2. This CDR3 is 18 amino acids long. Germline CDR1 is SGDLS and CDR2 is YYNGEE. After removal of 0 bases from V and 0 bases from J, the junction contained 10 bases not matched to a gene. The CDR3 bases are TGTGCCAGCAGCGTAGGGTCTAGCGGGGACTACCTCTCCTACGAGCAGTACTTC. Protein sequence: CASSVGSSGDYLSYEQYF.

The chain couples TRBV6-5 to TRBJ2-7, with TRBD2 identical over 8 bases. Trimming at V came to 6 bases and at J to 3 bases, leaving 7 bases not matched to a gene. The germline V gene encodes CDR1 MNHEY and CDR2 SVGAGI. This CDR3 spans 14 amino acids. The CDR3 nucleotides read TGTGCCAGCAGGGAGACTAGCGCGCACTACGAGCAGTACTTC. Translation gives CASRETSAHYEQYF.

V is TRBV19 and J is TRBJ2-1; a possible D gene is TRBD2 (6 bases). Germline V gene sequence: CDR1 LNHDA, CDR2 SQIVND (reference sequence). Trimming pared 8 bases from V and 5 bases from J, leaving 10 bases between. The CDR3 runs to 12 residues. The DNA of the CDR3 is TGTGCCAGTTTCGGCGGGAACAATGAGCAGTTCTTC. Its protein is CASFGGNNEQFF.

The rearrangement joins TRBV6-6 to TRBJ2-1; the D gene could be TRBD1 or TRBD2 (6 bases each). V shed 2 bases and J shed 4 bases, with 9 bases lying between them. The CDR3 has 14 amino acids. CDR1 is MNHNY, CDR2 SVGAGI, per germline (reference sequence). CDR3: CASSYRGEYNEQFF. The CDR3 nucleotides read TGTGCCAGCAGTTACAGGGGGGAGTACAATGAGCAGTTCTTC.

The CDR3 loop is CASGLGLSAAGGPSEQFF. As DNA, the CDR3 is TGTGCTAGTGGTTTGGGGCTCTCGGCAGCGGGAGGGCCGAGTGAGCAGTTCTTC. The chain employs TRBV12-5 and TRBJ2-1; 10 bases align to TRBD2. V trimming: 1 base; J trimming: 9 bases; junction bases outside the gene matches: 15. Germline CDR1 and CDR2: LGHNT and FRNRAP. CDR3 length equals 18 residues.